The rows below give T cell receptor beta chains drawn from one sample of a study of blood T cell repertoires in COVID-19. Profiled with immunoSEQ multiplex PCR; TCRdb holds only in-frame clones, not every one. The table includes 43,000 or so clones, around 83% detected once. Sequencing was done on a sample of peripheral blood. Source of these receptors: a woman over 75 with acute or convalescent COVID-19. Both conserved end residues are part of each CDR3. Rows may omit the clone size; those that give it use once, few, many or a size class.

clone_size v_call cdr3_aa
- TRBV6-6 CASSFRTGSTGNTIYF
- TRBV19 CASSIPTGVYGYTF
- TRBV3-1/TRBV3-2 CASSQGGSGANEKLFF
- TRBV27 CASSLSIRGGNEKLFF
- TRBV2 CASSKRESGYGYTF
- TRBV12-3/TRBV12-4 CASSVGGVGGYTF
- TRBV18 CASSPNGDTQYF
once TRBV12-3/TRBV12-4 CASSRSGEKLFF
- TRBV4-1 CASSQEAQQPQHF
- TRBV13 CASSSGTGGAYGYTF
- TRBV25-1 CASSADRGMNTEAFF
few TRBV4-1 CASSQVPLVRGRRGTGELFF
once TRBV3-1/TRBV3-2 CASSLNRVRSEQYF
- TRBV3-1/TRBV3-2 CATAATTGLYGYTF
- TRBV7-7 CASSLGTGPGNTIYF
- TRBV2 CASTGNTIYF
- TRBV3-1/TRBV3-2 CASSREMGQGGEKLFF
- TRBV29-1 CSVEEAGTETQYF
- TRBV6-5 CASSYQGVGGYTF
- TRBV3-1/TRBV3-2 CASSQGPGGGLETQYF
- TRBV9 CASSVAVSGNTIYF
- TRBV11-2 CASSRGRNEKLFF
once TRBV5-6 CASSLVAEETQYF
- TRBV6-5 CATRTSGGYNEQFF
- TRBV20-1 CSASRTGQSSILYGYTF
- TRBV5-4 CASSRENREGGYTF
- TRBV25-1 CASRGAGGEEKLFF
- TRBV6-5 CASRQGRETQYF
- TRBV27 CASSLNRVAYEQYF
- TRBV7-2 CASNIYRGLNTEAFF
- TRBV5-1 CASSRDAGEGEKLFF